This T cell receptor beta chain was retrieved from a study of shared clonotypes between healthy human individuals. The wider study: CD8 memory received one plate per donor, CD8 naive two, CD4 memory three and CD4 naive three.

With regard to this clone: The antigen is not known.

Findings and limits, study-wide: Several donors shared about 5% of their naive CD4 clonotypes. Clonotypes which were not shared had lower generation probabilities than clonotypes that all four donors shared.

The CDR3 sequence is 14 residues long. Germline CDR1 is SGHRS and CDR2 is YFSETQ. V lost 4 bases to trimming and J lost 4 bases; unmatched junction nucleotides: 7. Method: immunoSEQ multiplex PCR; TCRdb's copy keeps in-frame clones and lacks some. The sample consists of around 200,000 clones, approximately 60% of them appearing once. All participating donors were Caucasian adults from Nashville, Tennessee. This TCR came from a man aged 25 to 40 in good health. The sequencing input was memory CD4+ T cells sorted from blood. Subset noted: CD45RA-negative fraction. The chain uses TRBV5-1 and TRBJ1-2; TRBD1 matches at 7 bases. CDR3 in DNA: TGCGCCAGCAGCGGGGGGACAGCTCCCTATGGCTACACCTTC. Translation: CASSGGTAPYGYTF.